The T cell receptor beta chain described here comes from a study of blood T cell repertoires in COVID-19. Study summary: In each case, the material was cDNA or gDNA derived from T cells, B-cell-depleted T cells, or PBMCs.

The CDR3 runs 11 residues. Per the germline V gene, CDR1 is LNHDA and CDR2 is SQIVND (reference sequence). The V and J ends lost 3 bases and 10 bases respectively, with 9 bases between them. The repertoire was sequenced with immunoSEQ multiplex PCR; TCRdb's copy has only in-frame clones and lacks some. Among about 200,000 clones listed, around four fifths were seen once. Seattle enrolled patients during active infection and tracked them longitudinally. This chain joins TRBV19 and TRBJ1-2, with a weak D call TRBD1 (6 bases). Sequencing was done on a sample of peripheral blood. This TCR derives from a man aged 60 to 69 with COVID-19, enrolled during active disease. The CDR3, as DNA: TGTGCCAGTAGTATCCGGACAGACTACACCTTC. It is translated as CASSIRTDYTF.